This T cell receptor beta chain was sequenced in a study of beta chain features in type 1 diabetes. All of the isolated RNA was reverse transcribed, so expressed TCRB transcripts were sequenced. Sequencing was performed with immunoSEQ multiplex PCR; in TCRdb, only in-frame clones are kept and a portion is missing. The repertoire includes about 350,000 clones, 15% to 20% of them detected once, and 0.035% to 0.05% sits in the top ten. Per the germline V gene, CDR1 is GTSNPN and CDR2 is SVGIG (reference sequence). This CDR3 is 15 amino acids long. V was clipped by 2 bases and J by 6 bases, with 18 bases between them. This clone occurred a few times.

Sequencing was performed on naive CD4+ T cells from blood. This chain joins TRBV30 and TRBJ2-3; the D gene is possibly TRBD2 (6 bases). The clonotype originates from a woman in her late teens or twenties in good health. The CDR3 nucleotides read TGTGCCTGGAGTCCCCTCATACGGGAGCCTGATACGCAGTATTTT. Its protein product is CAWSPLIREPDTQYF.